This is a list of T cell receptor beta chains from one sample in a study of T-cell memory formation after mild COVID-19. In TCRdb, the 5' RACE reads were re-called with MiXCR into one record per CDR3 protein. Here the sample spans about 450,000 distinct CDR3 sequences, 20% to 30% being singletons. The sample was PBMCs or a T cell subset sorted from them (not recorded which). The receptors shown here come from an adult woman who had mild COVID-19 (a few samples of this study predate the infection). Cell type and time point are not known. Each CDR3 is given with its conserved first and last residue. The D gene is left open where the match is weak. A row's size may be missing; if present it is once, few, many or a size class.

DNA: TGCAGTGCTAGAGACCACACTAGCGGGAGCTCCTACGAGCAGTACTTC; CDR3: CSARDHTSGSSYEQYF; V: TRBV20-1; size: -; D: TRBD2; J: TRBJ2-7
DNA: TGTGCCAGCAGGGCCACCGGGGAGCTGTTTTTT; CDR3: CASRATGELFF; V: TRBV6-6; size: few; D: -; J: TRBJ2-2
DNA: TGCGCCAGCAGCATTAGCGGGATTCTCTCCTACGAGCAGTACTTC; CDR3: CASSISGILSYEQYF; V: TRBV5-1; size: -; D: TRBD2; J: TRBJ2-7
DNA: TGCAGCGTTGAAAACAGTGGCGGCTACGAGCAGTACTTC; CDR3: CSVENSGGYEQYF; V: TRBV29-1; size: -; D: -; J: TRBJ2-7
DNA: TGTGCCAGCAGCTTAGCCCCGTCCTACAATGAGCAGTTCTTC; CDR3: CASSLAPSYNEQFF; V: TRBV7-6; size: -; D: -; J: TRBJ2-1
DNA: TGTGCCAGCAGCTTGGTCCGGACAGGGGGCGACGAGCAGTACTTC; CDR3: CASSLVRTGGDEQYF; V: TRBV5-6; size: -; D: TRBD1; J: TRBJ2-7
DNA: TGCGCCAGCAGCCAAGGGCAGGAGCACCGGAACACTGAAGCTTTCTTT; CDR3: CASSQGQEHRNTEAFF; V: TRBV4-1; size: -; D: -; J: TRBJ1-1
DNA: TGTGCCACCAGTGATTTTAGCGGGGGGCATACGCAGTATTTT; CDR3: CATSDFSGGHTQYF; V: TRBV24-1; size: -; D: TRBD2; J: TRBJ2-3
DNA: TGTGCCAGCAGCCAACTAGCGGGAGGCCACGAGCAGTACTTC; CDR3: CASSQLAGGHEQYF; V: TRBV7-2; size: few; D: TRBD2; J: TRBJ2-7
DNA: TGCGCCAGCAGCCAAGTCTGGAGGCAGGGGCCGGTTGGAAACACTGAAGCTTTCTTT; CDR3: CASSQVWRQGPVGNTEAFF; V: TRBV4-1; size: -; D: -; J: TRBJ1-1
DNA: TGTGCCAGCAGTTTTCAGGGAGGGATGAACACCGGGGAGCTGTTTTTT; CDR3: CASSFQGGMNTGELFF; V: TRBV12-3/TRBV12-4; size: few; D: TRBD2; J: TRBJ2-2
DNA: TGCAGCGTTGAGGGACTAGCGGATCAAGAGACCCAGTACTTC; CDR3: CSVEGLADQETQYF; V: TRBV29-1; size: -; D: TRBD2; J: TRBJ2-5
DNA: TGTGCCACCAGTGACCCCCACAGGGACGGCGAAGCAGATACGCAGTATTTT; CDR3: CATSDPHRDGEADTQYF; V: TRBV24-1; size: -; D: -; J: TRBJ2-3
DNA: TGTGCCAGCAGCACCCGGGACAGGGTCCCCTACAATGAGCAGTTCTTC; CDR3: CASSTRDRVPYNEQFF; V: TRBV5-8; size: -; D: TRBD1; J: TRBJ2-1
DNA: TGTGCCAGCAGCGTATTGGGGGGGAGCTTGGAGACCCAGTACTTC; CDR3: CASSVLGGSLETQYF; V: TRBV9; size: many; D: TRBD2; J: TRBJ2-5
DNA: TGTGCCAGCAGCTTCGAGACTAGCGGAGTAACCTACAATGAGCAGTTCTTC; CDR3: CASSFETSGVTYNEQFF; V: TRBV7-9; size: few; D: TRBD2; J: TRBJ2-1
DNA: TGTGCCAGCAGCCAAGGACAGGGGGTGCTGGCGACCCAGTACTTC; CDR3: CASSQGQGVLATQYF; V: TRBV3-1; size: -; D: TRBD1; J: TRBJ2-5
DNA: TGTGCCAGCAGCGCCAGGGGTACTAACTATGGCTACACCTTC; CDR3: CASSARGTNYGYTF; V: TRBV5-4; size: -; D: -; J: TRBJ1-2
DNA: TGTGCCAGTAAAGCAGGGTCAAGGAACATTCAGTACTTC; CDR3: CASKAGSRNIQYF; V: TRBV19; size: -; D: -; J: TRBJ2-4
DNA: TGTGCCAGCAGCTCGCCGACAAGTTTTGGGCAGTACTTC; CDR3: CASSSPTSFGQYF; V: TRBV7-6; size: few; D: -; J: TRBJ2-7